This T cell receptor (beta chain) was recovered during a study of T cells and Merkel cell carcinoma outcomes. The data were produced by immunoSEQ multiplex PCR, yet TCRdb's version contains in-frame clones alone and is incomplete. The sample carries around 1,900 clones, about 91% recorded once. Study outcomes and limitations: In Merkel cell carcinoma, repertoire and T-cell density reportedly predicted outcomes.

The germline gives CDR1 LNHDA, CDR2 SQIVND (reference sequence). The CDR3 sequence is 14 residues long. V was clipped by 6 bases and J by 3 bases, with 14 bases between them. A note on this clone: What it binds is not known.

The sequence was collected from a human donor with Merkel cell carcinoma. The sample comprised tumor tissue from Merkel cell carcinoma. The chain is built from TRBV19 and TRBJ1-1; no definite D call. CDR3: CASRRIEVYTEAFF. CDR3 nucleotides: TGTGCCAGTAGAAGAATAGAGGTTTACACTGAAGCTTTCTTT.